The sequence of this T cell receptor beta chain was determined in a study of control samples from healthy donors and cancer patients. Trimming shortened V by 2 bases and J by 0 bases, and 11 bases separated the two germline ends. The length of the CDR3 is 15 residues. CDR1 is SGHTA, CDR2 FQGNSA, per germline. The protocol was immunoSEQ multiplex PCR, while the TCRdb copy is restricted to in-frame clones and leaves out a portion. The profile covers 100,000 to 150,000 clones, with around 94% appearing a single time and around 0.52% taken by the ten largest. This TCR was recovered from an elderly man with head and neck cancer. The sequencing input was PBMCs. The genes are TRBV7-2 and TRBJ2-7; D unclear. The CDR3: CASSLSRMSSYEQYF. CDR3 coding DNA: TGTGCCAGCAGCTTATCTCGGATGAGCTCCTACGAGCAGTACTTC.